A single sample is the source of the 11 T cell receptor beta chains below, sequenced in a study of T cell responses to AZD1222 COVID-19 vaccine. Some clones are missing from TCRdb's copy, which holds only in-frame ones; the method was immunoSEQ multiplex PCR. The table includes about 75,000 clones, about 91% detected once. Sequencing used peripheral blood, obtained 28 days after the second dose of the MenACWY control vaccine. All receptors come from an adult who received the MenACWY meningococcal vaccine as a control.

V gene TRBV12-3 or TRBV12-4 combines with J gene TRBJ2-3, with unresolved D. Trimming shortened V by 5 bases and J by 2 bases, and 5 bases separated the two germline ends. The CDR3 loop spans 12 amino acids. The CDR3 loop reads CASSATTDTQYF. The CDR3 DNA sequence: TGTGCCAGCAGTGCCACCACAGATACGCAGTATTTT.

The rearrangement joins TRBV7-9 to TRBJ2-3; D could derive from TRBD1 or TRBD2 (5 bases each). The length of the CDR3 is 15 residues. Trimming cost V 5 bases and J 0 bases, with 12 bases left between them. Germline CDR1 SEHNR, CDR2 FQNEAQ (reference sequence). The CDR3 spells CASSPGTYSTDTQYF. CDR3 DNA sequence: TGTGCCAGCAGCCCAGGGACCTACAGCACAGATACGCAGTATTTT.

The genes are TRBV12-3 or TRBV12-4 and TRBJ2-7, with unresolved D. Trimming removed 0 bases from V and 6 bases from J, with 6 bases in between. The CDR3 covers 12 residues. CDR3 loop: CASSLAPSEQYF. CDR3 DNA: TGTGCCAGCAGTTTAGCGCCTAGCGAGCAGTACTTC.

The CDR3 DNA is TGTGCCAGCAGTTTGCCCAGCGGGGGCAGGGATACGCAGTATTTT. Residues: CASSLPSGGRDTQYF. The chain combines TRBV28 with TRBJ2-3, with TRBD2 matching 8 bases. The CDR3 has 15 residues. Germline CDR1 MDHEN, CDR2 SYDVKM. The ends lost 3 bases at V and 6 bases at J; junction bases unmatched: 8.

The V and J genes are TRBV5-8 and TRBJ1-2, with D maybe TRBD1 (6 bases). This CDR3 spans 15 amino acids. Per the germline V gene, CDR1 is SGHTS and CDR2 is YDEGEE. Trimming took 7 bases from V and 2 from J, leaving 18 bases between them. DNA of the CDR3: TGTGCCAGCGGCCCTGGGGGCGAAATAAACTATGGCTACACCTTC. It translates to CASGPGGEINYGYTF.

V is TRBV1 and J is TRBJ2-3; the table assigns TRBD2, which was not confirmed against the DNA. TRBV1 is given as a pseudogene. The CDR3 is 19 residues long. The CDR3 DNA reads as TGCACCAGCAGCCAAAGTTGGGCTCGCGGGGTTAAGTGCACAGATACGCAGTATTTT. Translated, it gives CTSSQSWARGVKCTDTQYF.

The genes are TRBV19 and TRBJ2-5; D not certain. V was pared by 1 base and J by 3 bases, with 6 bases between. The CDR3 covers 13 residues. Per the germline V gene, CDR1 is LNHDA and CDR2 is SQIVND (reference sequence). CDR3 DNA sequence: TGTGCCAGTAGTATAGGACCCAAAGAGACCCAGTACTTC. Encoded protein: CASSIGPKETQYF.

This chain uses TRBV14 with TRBJ1-3; perhaps TRBD1 as D (5 bases). The CDR3 length is 16 residues. Looked up from germline, CDR1 is SGHDN and CDR2 is FVKESK. Trimming stripped 2 bases from V and 0 bases from J, with 11 bases between. The CDR3 sequence is CASSQQGAGSGNTIYF. The CDR3 coding sequence is TGTGCCAGCAGCCAACAGGGCGCTGGCTCTGGAAACACCATATATTTT.

The chain couples TRBV2 to TRBJ1-5; 12 bases agree with TRBD1. Germline V gene sequence: CDR1 SNHLY, CDR2 FYNNEI. V trimming: 6 bases; J trimming: 5 bases; junction bases outside the gene matches: 5. This CDR3 has 15 amino acids. CDR3 in DNA: TGTGCCAGCAGCTCCGGGACAGGGGGCTATCAGCCCCAGCATTTT. As protein: CASSSGTGGYQPQHF.

The chain's CDR3 is CASSTPGQGRNEQFF. CDR3 bases: TGTGCCAGTAGTACCCCGGGACAGGGGCGGAATGAGCAGTTCTTC. The chain has TRBV19 and TRBJ2-1, with TRBD1 matching over 10 bases. V was clipped by 4 bases and J by 7 bases; unmatched bases: 7. Per the germline V gene, CDR1 is LNHDA and CDR2 is SQIVND (reference sequence). The CDR3 loop spans 15 amino acids.

This clone was counted only a few times. The chain has TRBV10-3 and TRBJ1-2; TRBD1 might be the D (5 bases). CDR1 and CDR2 from the germline V gene are ENHRY and SYGVKD. Trimming removed 2 bases from V and 5 bases from J, with 6 bases in between. CDR3 size: 12 residues. The CDR3 sequence: CAISEDSYGYTF. CDR3 sequence (DNA): TGTGCCATCAGTGAGGACAGTTATGGCTACACCTTC.